The subject of this entry is one TCR beta chain. The antigen remains undetermined. The V and J ends lost 2 bases and 7 bases respectively, with 14 bases between them. Germline CDR1 is MNHEY and CDR2 is SVGAGI. This CDR3 contains 15 residues. The library targeted TCRbeta and was prepared with unique molecular identifiers. TCRdb fed the PCR reads into MiXCR, producing one record per CDR3 protein. The data contain around 450,000 distinct CDR3 sequences, roughly a tenth of them singletons. These data belong to a study of T-cell reconstitution after alpha-beta-depleted transplantation in children. Study-level points and caveats: There were reportedly several hundred expanded graft clones from which alpha-beta T cells came about two months after transplant.

The chain recombines TRBV6-5 with TRBJ2-2, with D perhaps TRBD2 (5 bases). This clonotype originated in a child aged 2 to 10 with inherited bone marrow failure, due to receive a stem cell transplant. The sample was PBMCs, taken before TCRalphabeta/CD19-depleted stem cell transplant. Here the CDR3 DNA reads TGTGCCAGCAGTTACGAGAGGGTCTTTGGCGGGGAGCTGTTTTTT. The encoded protein is CASSYERVFGGELFF.